This is a list of T cell receptor beta chains from one sample in a study of OX40 agonist ivuxolimab in advanced cancers. TCRdb's copy holds only in-frame clones and misses some; the assay was immunoSEQ multiplex PCR. This table has about 51,000 clones, 80% to 85% appearing once. Sequencing was performed on CD4+ or CD8+ T cells sorted from blood, taken in a trial of the OX40 agonist ivuxolimab. Receptors originate from an adult with an advanced solid tumor such as melanoma, head and neck, liver or kidney cancer. Both conserved end residues are part of each CDR3. Each record gives: J gene, D gene, clone size, V gene, CDR3 DNA, CDR3 protein. The D gene is left open where the match is weak. The size entry is marked missing in some rows and otherwise reads once, few, many or a size class.

j_gene: TRBJ2-3
d_gene: TRBD2
abundance: NA
v_gene: TRBV6-5
CDR3nt: TGTGCCAGCAGTTACACAGTAGCGGGGAACACAGATACGCAGTATTTT
CDR3aa: CASSYTVAGNTDTQYF

j_gene: TRBJ2-3
d_gene: NA
abundance: once
v_gene: TRBV7-2
CDR3nt: TGTGCCAGCAGCTACATCGACGTCACAGATACGCAGTATTTT
CDR3aa: CASSYIDVTDTQYF

j_gene: TRBJ2-6
d_gene: NA
abundance: NA
v_gene: TRBV2
CDR3nt: TGTGCCAGCATTTTAAGTCGGAGCTCTGGGGCCAACGTCCTGACTTTC
CDR3aa: CASILSRSSGANVLTF

j_gene: TRBJ2-5
d_gene: TRBD2
abundance: NA
v_gene: TRBV2
CDR3nt: TGTGCCAGCACCGGACTAGCGGGGGCCCAAGAGACCCAGTACTTC
CDR3aa: CASTGLAGAQETQYF

j_gene: TRBJ2-4
d_gene: TRBD1
abundance: once
v_gene: TRBV9
CDR3nt: TGTGCCAGCAGCGTAGATGGACAGGGGTCGAGCATTCAGTACTTC
CDR3aa: CASSVDGQGSSIQYF

j_gene: TRBJ1-1
d_gene: NA
abundance: NA
v_gene: TRBV10-3
CDR3nt: TGTGCCCTATGGGACGGGAACACTGAAGCTTTCTTT
CDR3aa: CALWDGNTEAFF

j_gene: TRBJ1-1
d_gene: TRBD1
abundance: NA
v_gene: TRBV6-5
CDR3nt: TGTGCCAGCAGTCCCCAGAGACAGGGTAGGACTGAAGCTTTCTTT
CDR3aa: CASSPQRQGRTEAFF

j_gene: TRBJ1-1
d_gene: NA
abundance: NA
v_gene: TRBV12-5
CDR3nt: TGTGCTAGTGGTTTGGGACTGCAGAACACTGAAGCTTTCTTT
CDR3aa: CASGLGLQNTEAFF

j_gene: TRBJ1-1
d_gene: NA
abundance: NA
v_gene: TRBV7-2
CDR3nt: TGTGCCAGCAGCTTGTTGGCGGGGGGCTACACTGAAGCTTTCTTT
CDR3aa: CASSLLAGGYTEAFF

j_gene: TRBJ2-7
d_gene: NA
abundance: NA
v_gene: TRBV5-1
CDR3nt: TGCGCCAGCGGAAACGAGGCCAGAAACTACGAGCAGTACTTC
CDR3aa: CASGNEARNYEQYF

j_gene: TRBJ2-3
d_gene: TRBD2
abundance: NA
v_gene: TRBV5-1
CDR3nt: TGCGCCAGCAGCTCGGGGGGTTCAGATACGCAGTATTTT
CDR3aa: CASSSGGSDTQYF

j_gene: TRBJ2-1
d_gene: TRBD2
abundance: NA
v_gene: TRBV27
CDR3nt: TGTGCCAGCAGTTTATCGCCGCTAGCGGGGGGCTTCTACAATGAGCAGTTCTTC
CDR3aa: CASSLSPLAGGFYNEQFF

j_gene: TRBJ2-3
d_gene: NA
abundance: once
v_gene: TRBV4-2
CDR3nt: TGTGCCAGCAGCCGAGGCGGCGGGGAGACAGATACGCAGTATTTT
CDR3aa: CASSRGGGETDTQYF

j_gene: TRBJ2-4
d_gene: NA
abundance: NA
v_gene: TRBV6-6
CDR3nt: TGTGCCAGCAGTGGGGTACAACTAGCCAAAAACATTCAGTACTTC
CDR3aa: CASSGVQLAKNIQYF

j_gene: TRBJ2-5
d_gene: TRBD2
abundance: NA
v_gene: TRBV18
CDR3nt: TGTGCCAGCTCACCACTCCCAGCGGGGGGCGGAGAGACCCAGTACTTC
CDR3aa: CASSPLPAGGGETQYF

j_gene: TRBJ1-2
d_gene: NA
abundance: NA
v_gene: TRBV19
CDR3nt: TGTGCCAGTAGACCTCCGGGCACCCGAGCGGGCTACACCTTC
CDR3aa: CASRPPGTRAGYTF

j_gene: TRBJ2-2
d_gene: NA
abundance: NA
v_gene: TRBV6-6
CDR3nt: TGTGCCAGCAGGCGGGGGGAGCTGTTTTTT
CDR3aa: CASRRGELFF

j_gene: TRBJ1-1
d_gene: NA
abundance: NA
v_gene: TRBV7-2
CDR3nt: TGTGCCAGCAAACAGGTATCGAACACTGAAGCTTTCTTT
CDR3aa: CASKQVSNTEAFF